Listed here is a single TCR beta chain. These data originate in a study of blood T cell repertoires in COVID-19. Across the study: Spain, Italy and the United States supplied samples that represented acute and convalescent COVID-19. Sources were T cells, B-cell-depleted T cells, or PBMCs; the material itself was cDNA or gDNA.

The CDR3 is made up of 13 amino acids. Germline V gene lookup returns CDR1 GTSNPN and CDR2 SVGIG (reference sequence). V gave up 1 base and J gave up 3 bases, with 7 bases separating them. Those enrolled in Seattle joined during active infection and were followed longitudinally afterward. In the authors' methods: Nucleated cell number was recorded as an estimate derived from reference gene primer amplification. The method was immunoSEQ multiplex PCR; TCRdb's version includes in-frame clones alone and lacks a portion of them. That table supplies the V and J calls and clone size; D and trimming were determined from the DNA. Among some 150,000 clones listed, 80% to 90% were seen once.

This clonotype was obtained from a woman in her sixties with COVID-19, enrolled during active disease. The material sequenced was peripheral blood. The V and J genes are TRBV30 and TRBJ1-5; no clear D. The CDR3 DNA sequence: TGTGCCTGGAGTGAACAGTCCAATCAGCCCCAGCATTTT. As protein: CAWSEQSNQPQHF.